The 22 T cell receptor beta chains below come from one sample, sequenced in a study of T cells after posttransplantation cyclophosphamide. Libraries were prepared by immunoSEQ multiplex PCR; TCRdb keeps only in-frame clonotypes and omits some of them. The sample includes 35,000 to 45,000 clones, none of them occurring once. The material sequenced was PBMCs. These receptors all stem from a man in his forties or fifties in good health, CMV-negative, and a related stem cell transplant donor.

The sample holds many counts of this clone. The CDR3 nucleotides are TGTGCCAGCAGCTTAGTCCAGGGTACCTACGAGCAGTACTTC. This sequence encodes CASSLVQGTYEQYF. The chain combines TRBV7-6 with TRBJ2-7, with a possible D match to TRBD1 (5 bases). Germline V gene sequence: CDR1 SGHVS, CDR2 FNYEAQ. The V end was cut by 1 base, the J end by 2 bases, with 9 bases between. The CDR3 extends over 14 amino acids.

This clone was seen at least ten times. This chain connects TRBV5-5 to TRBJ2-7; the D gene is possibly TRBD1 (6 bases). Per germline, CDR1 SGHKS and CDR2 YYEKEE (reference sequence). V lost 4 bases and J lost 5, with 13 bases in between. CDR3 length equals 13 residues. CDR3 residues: CASSPFGGHEQYV. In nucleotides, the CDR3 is TGTGCCAGCAGCCCTTTTGGGGGCCACGAGCAGTACGTC.

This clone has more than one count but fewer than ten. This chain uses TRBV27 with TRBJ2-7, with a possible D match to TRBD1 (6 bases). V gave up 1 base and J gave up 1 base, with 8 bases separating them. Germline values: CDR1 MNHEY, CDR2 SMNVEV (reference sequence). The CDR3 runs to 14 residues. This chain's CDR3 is CASSLYGQSYEQYV. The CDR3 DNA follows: TGTGCCAGCAGTTTATACGGACAGTCCTACGAGCAGTACGTC.

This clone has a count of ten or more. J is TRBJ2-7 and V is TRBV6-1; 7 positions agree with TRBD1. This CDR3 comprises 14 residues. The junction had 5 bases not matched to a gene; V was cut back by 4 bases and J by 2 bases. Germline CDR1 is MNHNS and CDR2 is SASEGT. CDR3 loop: CASSVITGAYEQYF. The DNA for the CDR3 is TGTGCCAGCAGTGTTATTACAGGGGCCTACGAGCAGTACTTC.

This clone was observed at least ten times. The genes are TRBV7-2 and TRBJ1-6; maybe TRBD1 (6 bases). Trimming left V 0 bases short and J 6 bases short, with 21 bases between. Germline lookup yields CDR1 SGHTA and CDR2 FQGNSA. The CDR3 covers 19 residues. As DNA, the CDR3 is TGTGCCAGCAGCTTAGCGGCAGGGGTCATAGGGTTGGGTAATTCACCCCTCCACTTT. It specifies CASSLAAGVIGLGNSPLHF.

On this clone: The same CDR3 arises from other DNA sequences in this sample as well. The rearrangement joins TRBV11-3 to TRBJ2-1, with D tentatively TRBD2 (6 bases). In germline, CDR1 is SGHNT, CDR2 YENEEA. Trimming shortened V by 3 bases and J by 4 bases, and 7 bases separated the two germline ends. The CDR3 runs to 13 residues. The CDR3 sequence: CASSLGLYNEQFF. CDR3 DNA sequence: TGTGCCAGCAGCTTGGGACTGTACAATGAGCAGTTCTTC.

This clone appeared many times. The DNA of the CDR3 is TGTGCCAGCAGCTCCACAGGGGGCGGGGTTGCCACTGAAGCTTTCTTT. It specifies CASSSTGGGVATEAFF. The chain uses TRBV7-3 and TRBJ1-1; the match to TRBD1 covers 9 bases. The V gene's germline CDR1 is SGHTA and CDR2 FQGTGA. Unmatched junction bases numbered 10, after V lost 4 bases and J lost 4 bases. The CDR3 is 16 residues long.

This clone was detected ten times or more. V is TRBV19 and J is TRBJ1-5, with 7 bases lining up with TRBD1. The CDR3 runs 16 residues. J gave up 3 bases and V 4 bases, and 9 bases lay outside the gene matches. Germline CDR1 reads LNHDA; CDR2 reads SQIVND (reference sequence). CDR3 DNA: TGTGCCAGTAGTAGGTGGGACAGTAGCTACAATCAGCCCCAGCATTTT. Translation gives CASSRWDSSYNQPQHF.

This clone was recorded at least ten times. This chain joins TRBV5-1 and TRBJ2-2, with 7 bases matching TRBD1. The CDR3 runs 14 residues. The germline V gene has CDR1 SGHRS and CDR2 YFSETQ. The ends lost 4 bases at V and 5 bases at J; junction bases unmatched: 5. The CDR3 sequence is CASSPLQGTGELFF. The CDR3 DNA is TGCGCCAGCAGCCCACTACAGGGGACCGGGGAGCTGTTTTTT. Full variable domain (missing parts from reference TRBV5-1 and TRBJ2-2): KAGVTQTPRYLIKTRGQQVTLSCSPISGHRSVSWYQQTPGQGLQFLFEYFSETQRNKGNFPGRFSGRQFSNSRSEMNVSTLELGDSALYLCASSPLQGTGELFFGEGSRLTVL.

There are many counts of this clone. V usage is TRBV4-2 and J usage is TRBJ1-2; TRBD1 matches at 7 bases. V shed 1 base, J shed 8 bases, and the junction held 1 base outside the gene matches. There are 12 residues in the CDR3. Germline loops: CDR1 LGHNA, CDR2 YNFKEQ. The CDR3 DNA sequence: TGTGCCAGCAGCCAAGGGGACAGAGGCTACACCTTC. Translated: CASSQGDRGYTF.

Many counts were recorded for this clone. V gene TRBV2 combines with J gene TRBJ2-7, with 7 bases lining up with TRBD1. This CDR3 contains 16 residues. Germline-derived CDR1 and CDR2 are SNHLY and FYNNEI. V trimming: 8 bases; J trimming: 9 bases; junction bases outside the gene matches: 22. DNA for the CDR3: TGTGCCAGCCAGCTTGACTGGGGACAGAACTACGATTGGCAGTACGTC. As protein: CASQLDWGQNYDWQYV.

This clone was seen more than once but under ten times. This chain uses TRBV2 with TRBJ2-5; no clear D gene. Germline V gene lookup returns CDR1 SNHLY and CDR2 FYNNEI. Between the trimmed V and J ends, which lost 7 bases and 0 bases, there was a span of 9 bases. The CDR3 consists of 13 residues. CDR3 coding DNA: TGTGCCAGCATCCCCGACTACCAAGAGACCCAGTACTTC. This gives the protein CASIPDYQETQYF. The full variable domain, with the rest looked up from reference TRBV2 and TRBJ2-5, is EPEVTQTPSHQVTQMGQEVILRCVPISNHLYFYWYRQILGQKVEFLVSFYNNEISEKSEIFDDQFSVERPDGSNFTLKIRSTKLEDSAMYFCASIPDYQETQYFGPGTRLLVL.

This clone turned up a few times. CDR3 in amino acids: CASSSGTSIYTDTQYF. The CDR3 DNA follows: TGTGCCAGTTCCTCGGGGACTAGCATCTACACAGATACGCAGTATTTT. This chain uses TRBV9 with TRBJ2-3; 9 nucleotides match TRBD2. The V gene end was trimmed by 8 bases and the J gene end by 2 bases; junction bases not matched to a gene: 12. This CDR3 region has 16 residues. The germline gives CDR1 SGDLS, CDR2 YYNGEE.

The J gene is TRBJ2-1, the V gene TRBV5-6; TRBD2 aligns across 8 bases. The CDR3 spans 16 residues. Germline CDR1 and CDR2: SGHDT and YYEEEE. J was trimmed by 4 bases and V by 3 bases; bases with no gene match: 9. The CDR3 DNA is TGTGCCAGCAGCTCCCCGGGAGTAGCGGGATACAATGAGCAGTTCTTC. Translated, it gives CASSSPGVAGYNEQFF.

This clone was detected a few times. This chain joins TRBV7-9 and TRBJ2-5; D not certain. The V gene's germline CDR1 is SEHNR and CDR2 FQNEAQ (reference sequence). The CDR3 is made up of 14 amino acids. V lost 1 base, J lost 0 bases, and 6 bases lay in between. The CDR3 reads CASSLGAYQETQYF. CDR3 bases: TGTGCCAGCAGCTTAGGCGCCTACCAAGAGACCCAGTACTTC. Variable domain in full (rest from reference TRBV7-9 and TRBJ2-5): DTGVSQNPRHKITKRGQNVTFRCDPISEHNRLYWYRQTLGQGPEFLTYFQNEAQLEKSRLLSDRFSAERPKGSFSTLEIQRTEQGDSAMYLCASSLGAYQETQYFGPGTRLLVL.

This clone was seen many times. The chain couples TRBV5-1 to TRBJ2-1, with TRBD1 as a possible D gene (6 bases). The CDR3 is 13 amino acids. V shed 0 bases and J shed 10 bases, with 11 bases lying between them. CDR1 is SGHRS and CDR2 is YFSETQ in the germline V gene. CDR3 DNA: TGCGCCAGCAGCTTGGACAGGGTAGGGGAGCAGTTCTTC. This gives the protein CASSLDRVGEQFF.

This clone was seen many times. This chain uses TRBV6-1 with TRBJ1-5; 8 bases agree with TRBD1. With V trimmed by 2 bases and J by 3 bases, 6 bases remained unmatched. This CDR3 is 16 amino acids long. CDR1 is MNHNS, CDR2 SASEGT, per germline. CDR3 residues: CASSEPGGQANQPQHF. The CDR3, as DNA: TGTGCCAGCAGTGAACCCGGGGGACAGGCCAATCAGCCCCAGCATTTT.

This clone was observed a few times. The CDR3 here is CASSIEAGRLETQYF. CDR3 nucleotide sequence: TGTGCCAGTAGTATCGAGGCGGGACGCTTAGAGACCCAGTACTTC. The V and J genes are TRBV19 and TRBJ2-5; D possibly corresponds to TRBD2 (6 bases). This CDR3 is 15 amino acids long. The ends were cut back, 3 bases at V and 4 bases at J, with 15 bases in the middle. Germline CDR1 reads LNHDA; CDR2 reads SQIVND (reference sequence).

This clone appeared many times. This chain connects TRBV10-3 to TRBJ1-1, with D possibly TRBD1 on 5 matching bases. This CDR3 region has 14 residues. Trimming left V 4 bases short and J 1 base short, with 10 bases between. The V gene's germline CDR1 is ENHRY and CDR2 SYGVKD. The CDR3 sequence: CAISGGGGNTEAFF. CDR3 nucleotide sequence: TGTGCCATCAGTGGGGGGGGAGGGAACACTGAAGCTTTCTTT.

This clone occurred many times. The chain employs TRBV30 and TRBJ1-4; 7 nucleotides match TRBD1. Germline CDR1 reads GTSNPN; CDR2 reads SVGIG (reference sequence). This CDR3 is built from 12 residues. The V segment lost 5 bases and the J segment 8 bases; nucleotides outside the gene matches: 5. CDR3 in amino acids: CAWDEGGEKLFF. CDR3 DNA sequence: TGTGCCTGGGATGAAGGGGGCGAAAAACTGTTTTTT.

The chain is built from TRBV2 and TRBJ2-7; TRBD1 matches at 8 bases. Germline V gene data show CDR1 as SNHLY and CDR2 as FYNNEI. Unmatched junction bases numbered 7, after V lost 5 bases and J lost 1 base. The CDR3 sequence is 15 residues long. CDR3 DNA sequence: TGTGCCAGCAGTTCACAGGGGGGTTGGTCCTACGAGCAGTACTTC. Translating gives CASSSQGGWSYEQYF.

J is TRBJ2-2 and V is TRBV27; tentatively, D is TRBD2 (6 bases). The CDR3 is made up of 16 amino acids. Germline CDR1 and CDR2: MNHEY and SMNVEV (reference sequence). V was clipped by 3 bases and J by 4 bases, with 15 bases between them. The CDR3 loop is CASSFPRQGGTGELFF. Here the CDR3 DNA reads TGTGCCAGCAGTTTCCCGAGGCAGGGAGGCACCGGGGAGCTGTTTTTT.